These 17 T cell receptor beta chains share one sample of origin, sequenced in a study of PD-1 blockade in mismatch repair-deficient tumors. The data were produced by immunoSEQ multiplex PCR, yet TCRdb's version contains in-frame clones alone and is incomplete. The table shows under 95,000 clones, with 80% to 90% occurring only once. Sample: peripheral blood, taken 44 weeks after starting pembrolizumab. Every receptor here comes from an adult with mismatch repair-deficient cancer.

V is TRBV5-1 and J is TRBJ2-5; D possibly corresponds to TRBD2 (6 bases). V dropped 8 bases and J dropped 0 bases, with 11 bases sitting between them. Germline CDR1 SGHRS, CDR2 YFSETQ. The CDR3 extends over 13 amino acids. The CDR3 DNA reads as TGCGCCAGGGAGGGAGAGAACCAAGAGACCCAGTACTTC. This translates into CAREGENQETQYF.

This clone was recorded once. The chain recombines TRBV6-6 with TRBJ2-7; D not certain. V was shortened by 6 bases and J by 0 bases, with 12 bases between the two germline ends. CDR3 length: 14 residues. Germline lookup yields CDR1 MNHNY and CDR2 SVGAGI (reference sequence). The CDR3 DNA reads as TGTGCCAGCAGCCGCCAGGTTTTCTCCTACGAGCAGTACTTC. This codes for CASSRQVFSYEQYF.

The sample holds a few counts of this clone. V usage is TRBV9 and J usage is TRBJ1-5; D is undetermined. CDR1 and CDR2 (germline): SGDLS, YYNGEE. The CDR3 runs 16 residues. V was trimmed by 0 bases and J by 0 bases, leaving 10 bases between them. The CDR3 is CASSVGADDSNQPQHF. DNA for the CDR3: TGTGCCAGCAGCGTAGGGGCGGACGATAGCAATCAGCCCCAGCATTTT.

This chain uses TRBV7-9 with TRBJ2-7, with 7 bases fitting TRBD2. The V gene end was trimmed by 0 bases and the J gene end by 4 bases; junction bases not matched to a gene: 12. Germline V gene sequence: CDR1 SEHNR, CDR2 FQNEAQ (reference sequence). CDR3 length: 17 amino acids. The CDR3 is CASSLATLADRGYEQYF. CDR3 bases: TGTGCCAGCAGCTTAGCGACCCTAGCGGATCGGGGATACGAGCAGTACTTC.

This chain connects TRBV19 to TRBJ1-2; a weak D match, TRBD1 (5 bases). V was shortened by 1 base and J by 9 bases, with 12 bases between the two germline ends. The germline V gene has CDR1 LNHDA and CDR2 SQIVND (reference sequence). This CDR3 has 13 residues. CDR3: CASSIGWQGRYTF. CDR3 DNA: TGTGCCAGTAGTATAGGGTGGCAGGGACGCTACACCTTC.

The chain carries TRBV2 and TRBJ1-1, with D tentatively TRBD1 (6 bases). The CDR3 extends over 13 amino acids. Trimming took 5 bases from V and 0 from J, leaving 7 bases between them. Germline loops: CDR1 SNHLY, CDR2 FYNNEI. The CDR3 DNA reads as TGTGCCAGCAGTCAGGGGTTGAACACTGAAGCTTTCTTT. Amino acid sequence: CASSQGLNTEAFF.

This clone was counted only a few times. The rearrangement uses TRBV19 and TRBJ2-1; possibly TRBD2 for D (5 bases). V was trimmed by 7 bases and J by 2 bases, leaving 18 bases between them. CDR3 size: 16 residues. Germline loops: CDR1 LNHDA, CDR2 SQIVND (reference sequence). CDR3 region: CASTRSPGGTYNEQFF. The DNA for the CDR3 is TGTGCCAGTACAAGATCGCCAGGAGGCACCTACAATGAGCAGTTCTTC.

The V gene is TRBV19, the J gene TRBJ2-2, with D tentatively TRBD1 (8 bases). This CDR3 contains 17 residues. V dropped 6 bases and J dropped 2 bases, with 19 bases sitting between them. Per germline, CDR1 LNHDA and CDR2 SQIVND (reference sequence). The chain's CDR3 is CASSRRGGQVNTGELFF. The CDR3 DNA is TGTGCCAGTAGCCGGAGGGGGGGACAGGTTAACACCGGGGAGCTGTTTTTT.

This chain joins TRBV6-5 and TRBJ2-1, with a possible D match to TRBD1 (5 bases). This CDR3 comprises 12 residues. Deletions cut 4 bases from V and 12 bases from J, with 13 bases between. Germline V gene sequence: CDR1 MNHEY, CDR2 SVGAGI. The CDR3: CASSSGLGGQFF. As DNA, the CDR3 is TGTGCCAGCAGTTCAGGGTTAGGTGGGCAGTTCTTC.

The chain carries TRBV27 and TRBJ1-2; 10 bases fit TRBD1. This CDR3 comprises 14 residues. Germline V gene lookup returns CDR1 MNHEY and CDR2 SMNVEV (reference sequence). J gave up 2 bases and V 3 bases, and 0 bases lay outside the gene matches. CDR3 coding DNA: TGTGCCAGCAGTTTGACAGGGGGCAACTATGGCTACACCTTC. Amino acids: CASSLTGGNYGYTF.

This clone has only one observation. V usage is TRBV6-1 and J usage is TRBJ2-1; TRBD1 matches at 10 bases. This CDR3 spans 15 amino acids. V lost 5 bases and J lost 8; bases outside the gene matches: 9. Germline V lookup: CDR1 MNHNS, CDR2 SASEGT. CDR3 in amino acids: CASSSPDRGHDEQFF. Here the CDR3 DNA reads TGTGCCAGCAGTTCGCCCGACAGGGGGCATGATGAGCAGTTCTTC.

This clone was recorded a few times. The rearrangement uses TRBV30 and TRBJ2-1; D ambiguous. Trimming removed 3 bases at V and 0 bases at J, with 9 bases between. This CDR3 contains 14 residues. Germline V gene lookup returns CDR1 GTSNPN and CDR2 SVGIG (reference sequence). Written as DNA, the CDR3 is TGTGCCTGGAGAGGTCTGAGCTCCTACAATGAGCAGTTCTTC. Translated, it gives CAWRGLSSYNEQFF.

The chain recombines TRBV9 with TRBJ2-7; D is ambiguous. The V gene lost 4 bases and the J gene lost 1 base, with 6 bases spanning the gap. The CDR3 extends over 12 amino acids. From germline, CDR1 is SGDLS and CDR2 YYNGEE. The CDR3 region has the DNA TGTGCCAGCAGCCCCGGTTCCTACGAGCAGTACTTC. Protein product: CASSPGSYEQYF.

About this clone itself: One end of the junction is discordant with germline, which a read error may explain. The CDR3 sequence is CASITTGNYRGAVF. The CDR3 nucleotides are TGTGCCAGTATCACGACAGGGAACTACCGGGGAGCTGTTTTT. The chain recombines TRBV19 with TRBJ2-2; TRBD1 matches 7 bases. Looked up from germline, CDR1 is LNHDA and CDR2 is SQIVND (reference sequence). This CDR3 comprises 14 residues.

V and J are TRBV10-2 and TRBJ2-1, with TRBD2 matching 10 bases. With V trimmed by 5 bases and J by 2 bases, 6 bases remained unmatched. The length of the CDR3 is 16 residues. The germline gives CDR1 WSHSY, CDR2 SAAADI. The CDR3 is CASSSRTSGPYNEQFF. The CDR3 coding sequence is TGCGCCAGCAGTTCCCGGACTAGCGGTCCCTACAATGAGCAGTTCTTC.

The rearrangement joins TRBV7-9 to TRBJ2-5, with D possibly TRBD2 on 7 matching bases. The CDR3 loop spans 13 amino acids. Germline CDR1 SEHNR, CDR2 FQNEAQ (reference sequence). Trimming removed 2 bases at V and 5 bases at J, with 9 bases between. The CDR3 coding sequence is TGTGCCAGCAGCTTACGGGGGGCTGAGACCCAGTACTTC. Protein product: CASSLRGAETQYF.

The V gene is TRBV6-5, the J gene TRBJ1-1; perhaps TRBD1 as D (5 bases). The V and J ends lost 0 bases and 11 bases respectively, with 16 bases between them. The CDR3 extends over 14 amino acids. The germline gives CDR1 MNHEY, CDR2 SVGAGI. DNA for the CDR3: TGTGCCAGCAGTTACTCAAAAAGGGGATTGTTTGCTTTCTTT. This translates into CASSYSKRGLFAFF.